These T cell receptor beta chains were read from a single sample in a study of Tregs in tolerant kidney transplant recipients. The method was immunoSEQ multiplex PCR; TCRdb's version includes in-frame clones alone and lacks a portion of them. Of approximately 4,200 clones listed, 70% to 90% are singletons. Sequenced here: Tregs from blood, sampled before the transplant. All receptors come from a human donor who received a combined kidney and bone marrow transplant. Both conserved end residues are part of each CDR3. Fields, in order: J gene, D gene, clone size, V gene, CDR3 DNA, CDR3 protein. The D gene is left open where the match is weak. Clone sizes are given selectively: once, few, many, or a class where the clone is expanded.

TRBJ1-5	NA	NA	TRBV19	TGTGCCAGTAGTATAGGGATCGACGGACAGTTCAATCAGCCCCAGCATTTT	CASSIGIDGQFNQPQHF
TRBJ2-2	TRBD1	NA	TRBV7-3	TGTGCCAGCAGCTTATTCGGGACAGGGGGCATTGGGGAGCTGTTTTTT	CASSLFGTGGIGELFF
TRBJ1-4	TRBD1	NA	TRBV9	TGTGCCAGCAGCGTAGCTCCAGGGGGCCTACTGGGGGCTAATGAAAAACTGTTTTTT	CASSVAPGGLLGANEKLFF
TRBJ1-2	NA	NA	TRBV29-1	TGCAGCGTTGAAGTGGCCAGGGGCTACACCTTC	CSVEVARGYTF
TRBJ2-7	TRBD1	few	TRBV4-1	TGCGCCAGCAGCCAAGAGTGGACAGGCTGGTACGAGCAGTACTTC	CASSQEWTGWYEQYF
TRBJ2-1	NA	once	TRBV5-4	TGTGCCAGCAGCGAAAACAGGGTTAGGGGATACAATGAGCAGTTCTTC	CASSENRVRGYNEQFF
TRBJ1-2	NA	NA	TRBV9	TGTGCCAGCAGCGCCGCCGGGTACGGGGTCACCTTC	CASSAAGYGVTF
TRBJ1-1	NA	NA	TRBV18	TGTGCCAGCTCACAGGTGGAGGCTAAAGAAGCTTTCTTT	CASSQVEAKEAFF
TRBJ2-5	TRBD1	NA	TRBV28	TGTGCCAGCAGTGACAGGGGGCACCTTAACTTTCGCGAAGAGCCCCAGTACTTC	CASSDRGHLNFREEPQYF
TRBJ2-1	NA	NA	TRBV28	TGTGCCAGCTCCCCAGTCGGGAACTCCTACAATGAGCAGTTCTTC	CASSPVGNSYNEQFF
TRBJ1-4	NA	NA	TRBV19	TGTGCCAGTAGTGTTTACGGGGATGAAAAACTGTTTTTT	CASSVYGDEKLFF
TRBJ2-7	NA	NA	TRBV7-8	TGTGCCAGCAGCTTAAATCTAGCGTACCTCTCCTACGAGCAGTACTTC	CASSLNLAYLSYEQYF
TRBJ2-7	NA	NA	TRBV15	TGTGCCACCAGCAGAGATCTGGGGGGAACCTACGAGCAGTACTTC	CATSRDLGGTYEQYF
TRBJ1-2	TRBD1	NA	TRBV5-1	TGCGCCAGCAGCTTCGGACAGGGGTGGGACTATGGCTACACCTTC	CASSFGQGWDYGYTF
TRBJ2-1	NA	NA	TRBV10-2	TGCGCCAGCAGTGTCCAGGCGGGTAGCTCCTACAATGAGCAGTTCTTC	CASSVQAGSSYNEQFF
TRBJ2-7	TRBD1	NA	TRBV6-6	TGTGCCAGCAGTTACTCTTCGGGACAGGGGTACGAGCAGTACTTC	CASSYSSGQGYEQYF
TRBJ1-5	TRBD1	NA	TRBV19	TGTGCCAGTAATGACAGGGAGGCCCAGCCCCAGCATTTT	CASNDREAQPQHF
TRBJ2-3	TRBD2	NA	TRBV27	TGTGCCAGCAGTTCCAGGACTAGCGGGAGAATTTATACGCAGTATTTT	CASSSRTSGRIYTQYF
TRBJ2-7	TRBD2	NA	TRBV5-1	TGCGCCAGCAGCACTAGCGGGAGCTCCTACGAGCAGTACTTC	CASSTSGSSYEQYF
TRBJ2-7	TRBD1	NA	TRBV29-1	TGCAGCGTTGCAGGGGGCAGGTACGAGCAGTACTTC	CSVAGGRYEQYF
TRBJ2-1	NA	NA	TRBV20-1	TGCAGTGCCAAACCTAGAGATGAGCAGTTCTTC	CSAKPRDEQFF
TRBJ2-1	NA	NA	TRBV28	TGTGCCAGCAGTTTATCTGGTTGGGGAGAAGGACTAACCTGGGGCTCCTACAATGAGCAGTTCTTC	CASSLSGWGEGLTWGSYNEQFF
TRBJ1-2	NA	NA	TRBV4-1	TGCGCCAGCAGCCTCCGGGACACATCCACAGCTTACTATGGCTACACCTTC	CASSLRDTSTAYYGYTF
TRBJ2-1	TRBD2	NA	TRBV5-1	TGCGCCAGCAGCTTGGGACTAGCGGCCTACAATGAGCAGTTCTTC	CASSLGLAAYNEQFF
TRBJ1-1	NA	NA	TRBV6-5	TGTGCCAGCAGCCGAAGCAGGGACTTAAAAGCTTTCTTT	CASSRSRDLKAFF
TRBJ1-1	NA	once	TRBV10-3	TGTGCCATCAGTCCGGACTGGGGGAACACTGAAGCTTTCTTT	CAISPDWGNTEAFF
TRBJ2-1	TRBD2	NA	TRBV27	TGTGCCAGCAGTTCCCCTCCTTTAGCGGGAAGGGGTGAGCAGTTCTTC	CASSSPPLAGRGEQFF
TRBJ2-3	TRBD2	NA	TRBV7-2	TGTGCCAGCAGCTTAGTTTCCCTAGCGGGCACAGATACGCAGTATTTT	CASSLVSLAGTDTQYF
TRBJ2-5	TRBD1	NA	TRBV11-2	TGTGCCAGCAGCTCCAGGGGGATCTCGGAGACCCAGTACTTC	CASSSRGISETQYF
TRBJ2-7	NA	once	TRBV27	TGTGCCAGCAGTTTATCGCGGGTAACCGCGGGGGAGCAGTACTTC	CASSLSRVTAGEQYF
TRBJ2-3	TRBD2	NA	TRBV9	TGTGCCAGCAGCCTAGCGGGAGGGATATCAGATACGCAGTATTTT	CASSLAGGISDTQYF
TRBJ2-7	NA	NA	TRBV28	TGTGCCAGCAGTTTATTTGACACCTACGAGCAGTACTTC	CASSLFDTYEQYF
TRBJ1-2	NA	few	TRBV7-2	TGTGCCAGCAGCTTAGCCCAGGCCCCGCAGGGCTACACCTTC	CASSLAQAPQGYTF
TRBJ2-3	NA	NA	TRBV19	TGTGCCAGTAGTATAAGGGGTACAGATACGCAGTATTTT	CASSIRGTDTQYF
TRBJ1-4	NA	NA	TRBV28	TGTGCCAGCAGTTTATATCCGGCAACTAATGAAAAACTGTTTTTT	CASSLYPATNEKLFF
TRBJ2-6	NA	NA	TRBV25-1	TGTGCCAGCAGTGAATATACTGGCTCTGGGGCCAACGTCCTGACTTTC	CASSEYTGSGANVLTF
TRBJ2-7	NA	NA	TRBV6-1	TGTGCCAGCAGTGACAAATCCTACGAGCAGTACTTC	CASSDKSYEQYF
TRBJ2-2	NA	NA	TRBV29-1	TGCAGCGTTAGCGAGAACACCGGGGAGCTGTTTTTT	CSVSENTGELFF
TRBJ2-3	TRBD1	NA	TRBV14	TGTGCCAGCAGCGCCCACAGGGGGTTGTTGACAGATACGCAGTATTTT	CASSAHRGLLTDTQYF